Listed below are T cell receptor beta chains from one sample, sequenced in a study of T cells in Graves' hyperthyroidism and ophthalmopathy. TCRdb analysed the multiplex PCR reads with MiXCR anew, one entry per CDR3 protein. The data contain over 200,000 distinct CDR3 sequences, 17% of them singletons. The sequenced material came from blood. The receptors come from a man aged 50 or older with Graves' hyperthyroidism. Both conserved end residues are part of each CDR3. The order of the fields is clone size, J gene, D gene, V gene, CDR3 DNA, CDR3 protein. The D gene is left open where the match is weak. Only part of the rows carry a size: once, few, many, or a class if the clone is expanded.

size: many; J: TRBJ2-7; D: TRBD1; V: TRBV28; DNA: TGTGCCAGCAAATTGGGACAGGCATCATACGAGCAGTACTTC; CDR3: CASKLGQASYEQYF
size: many; J: TRBJ2-3; D: TRBD2; V: TRBV28; DNA: TGTGCCAGCAGTTCCCTATCGGGGACTAGCGGAATGCTTGGAGATACGCAGTATTTT; CDR3: CASSSLSGTSGMLGDTQYF
size: NA; J: TRBJ1-4; D: TRBD1; V: TRBV28; DNA: TGTGCCAGCAATTCGGGACAGGGATATGAAAAACTGTTTTTT; CDR3: CASNSGQGYEKLFF
size: NA; J: TRBJ2-1; D: TRBD2; V: TRBV12-3/TRBV12-4; DNA: TGTGCCAGCAGACTTGGACTAGCGGGTTCGTACAATGAGCGGTTCTTC; CDR3: CASRLGLAGSYNERFF
size: few; J: TRBJ1-6; D: TRBD1; V: TRBV20-1; DNA: TGCAGTTTACCAGGGCAGGGGGATTCACCCCTCCACTTT; CDR3: CSLPGQGDSPLHF
size: NA; J: TRBJ2-2; D: NA; V: TRBV28; DNA: TGTGCCAGCAGCGACCCGACAGAGGGGGAGCTGTTTTTT; CDR3: CASSDPTEGELFF
size: many; J: TRBJ2-3; D: NA; V: TRBV29-1; DNA: TGCAGCGTTGAGGAAGGAGGGGATACGCAGTATTTT; CDR3: CSVEEGGDTQYF
size: NA; J: TRBJ1-5; D: NA; V: TRBV20-1; DNA: TGCAGTGCTAGAGGCAGGGGCCGAGATCAGCCCCAGCATTTT; CDR3: CSARGRGRDQPQHF
size: NA; J: TRBJ2-2; D: NA; V: TRBV11-3; DNA: TGTGCCAGCCAGGACCGGGGAGGAAACACCGGGGAGCTGTTTTTT; CDR3: CASQDRGGNTGELFF
size: many; J: TRBJ2-3; D: NA; V: TRBV20-1; DNA: TGCAGTGCGTCTCACTCCCAGCGCGCTAGCACAGATACGCAGTATTTT; CDR3: CSASHSQRASTDTQYF
size: once; J: TRBJ1-1; D: NA; V: TRBV30; DNA: TGTGCCTGGACCCCGGCCAGAACTGAAGCTTTCTTT; CDR3: CAWTPARTEAFF
size: many; J: TRBJ2-7; D: TRBD2; V: TRBV7-9; DNA: TGTGCCAGCAGTAAAGGGGTAGCGGGATTCTTCTACGAGCAGTACTTC; CDR3: CASSKGVAGFFYEQYF
size: many; J: TRBJ2-7; D: TRBD2; V: TRBV7-2; DNA: TGTGCCACTACCGCGGGAGCCCACGAGCAGTACTTC; CDR3: CATTAGAHEQYF
size: NA; J: TRBJ1-1; D: TRBD1; V: TRBV6-2/TRBV6-3; DNA: TGTGCCAGCAGTTACTCTCGACAGGGTACTGAAGCTTTCTTT; CDR3: CASSYSRQGTEAFF
size: many; J: TRBJ2-5; D: NA; V: TRBV12-3/TRBV12-4; DNA: TGTGCCAGCAGTTCCTCTCCTTTACAAGAGACCCAGTACTTC; CDR3: CASSSSPLQETQYF
size: many; J: TRBJ1-1; D: NA; V: TRBV11-2; DNA: TGTGCCAGCAACCAAGAGGTCTTCACTGAAGCTTTCTTT; CDR3: CASNQEVFTEAFF
size: few; J: TRBJ2-7; D: TRBD2; V: TRBV7-8; DNA: TGTGCCAGCAGTCGTAGGACTAGCGGGAGCCACGAGCAGTACTTC; CDR3: CASSRRTSGSHEQYF
size: many; J: TRBJ2-3; D: NA; V: TRBV11-3; DNA: TGTGCCAGCAGCTTCTCCGGGACAACGAAAAGAGATACGCAGTATTTT; CDR3: CASSFSGTTKRDTQYF
size: NA; J: TRBJ2-7; D: NA; V: TRBV27; DNA: TGTGCCAGCAACCCGACCGGGACCTCCCCCTACGAGCAGTACTTC; CDR3: CASNPTGTSPYEQYF
size: many; J: TRBJ1-5; D: NA; V: TRBV9; DNA: TGTGCCAGCAGCGTTGGGGGGAGCAATCAGCCCCAGCATTTT; CDR3: CASSVGGSNQPQHF
size: few; J: TRBJ2-7; D: NA; V: TRBV20-1; DNA: TGCAGTGCTAGCGGGAGTTCGTCCGAGCAGTACTTC; CDR3: CSASGSSSEQYF
size: few; J: TRBJ2-1; D: NA; V: TRBV12-3/TRBV12-4; DNA: TGTGCCAGCAGTGCCGGGACGTCGTACAATGAGCAGTTCTTC; CDR3: CASSAGTSYNEQFF
size: many; J: TRBJ1-1; D: NA; V: TRBV12-3/TRBV12-4; DNA: TGTGCCAGCAGTTTAATGGGGGACACTGAAGCTTTCTTT; CDR3: CASSLMGDTEAFF
size: many; J: TRBJ2-5; D: NA; V: TRBV10-3; DNA: TGTGCCATCAGCGCGGGGGAGACCCAGTACTTC; CDR3: CAISAGETQYF
size: many; J: TRBJ2-3; D: TRBD2; V: TRBV9; DNA: TGTGCCAGCAGCCCTGGTGGGGGGGCAGATACGCAGTATTTT; CDR3: CASSPGGGADTQYF
size: many; J: TRBJ2-7; D: TRBD2; V: TRBV7-6; DNA: TGTGCCAGCAGCAACCGACTAGCGGGAGTATACGAGCAGTACTTC; CDR3: CASSNRLAGVYEQYF
size: many; J: TRBJ2-3; D: NA; V: TRBV2; DNA: TGTGCCAGCTATTTATCTCTCGATACGCAGTATTTT; CDR3: CASYLSLDTQYF
size: NA; J: TRBJ2-1; D: NA; V: TRBV29-1; DNA: TGCAGCGTTGAATTCCGGGTAGACAATGAGCAGTTCTTC; CDR3: CSVEFRVDNEQFF
size: few; J: TRBJ1-1; D: NA; V: TRBV6-1; DNA: TGTGCCAGCAGATTCACTGAAGCTTTCTTT; CDR3: CASRFTEAFF
size: NA; J: TRBJ1-4; D: NA; V: TRBV7-9; DNA: TGTGCCAGCAGCTCAGGTGCGGCTAATGAAAAACTGTTTTTT; CDR3: CASSSGAANEKLFF
size: NA; J: TRBJ2-6; D: NA; V: TRBV6-1; DNA: TGTGCCAGCATGGGTGGCGGGTCTGGGGCCAACGTCCTGACTTTC; CDR3: CASMGGGSGANVLTF
size: few; J: TRBJ2-6; D: NA; V: TRBV7-9; DNA: TGTGCCAGCAGCTTTCAGGGCTCTGGGGCCAACGTCCTGACTTTC; CDR3: CASSFQGSGANVLTF
size: NA; J: TRBJ2-3; D: TRBD2; V: TRBV5-4; DNA: TGTGCCAGCAGCCCCAAGACTAGCGGGACAGATACGCAGTATTTT; CDR3: CASSPKTSGTDTQYF
size: few; J: TRBJ1-6; D: NA; V: TRBV4-1; DNA: TGCGCCAGCAGCCAGCAGGTGACCTATAATTCACCCCTCCACTTT; CDR3: CASSQQVTYNSPLHF
size: NA; J: TRBJ2-7; D: TRBD2; V: TRBV4-2; DNA: TGTGCCAGCAGCCAAGCTGTGGGCGGGAGTGTCTACGAGCAGTACTTC; CDR3: CASSQAVGGSVYEQYF
size: few; J: TRBJ2-3; D: NA; V: TRBV2; DNA: TGTGCCAGCTGTACCACAGGGACCACAGATACGCAGTATTTT; CDR3: CASCTTGTTDTQYF
size: large; J: TRBJ2-3; D: TRBD2; V: TRBV27; DNA: TGTGCCAGCACCAGGACTAGCGGGAGCCCAGATACGCAGTATTTT; CDR3: CASTRTSGSPDTQYF
size: few; J: TRBJ2-3; D: NA; V: TRBV15; DNA: TGTGCCACCAGCAGAGGTCTCGGGATTTATGCAGATACGCAGTATTTT; CDR3: CATSRGLGIYADTQYF
size: few; J: TRBJ1-5; D: NA; V: TRBV7-9; DNA: TGTGCCAGCAGCCGGAATCAGCCCCAGCATTTT; CDR3: CASSRNQPQHF
size: NA; J: TRBJ2-5; D: NA; V: TRBV6-5; DNA: TGTGCCAGCAGTTACGGCCAGCAAGGGACCCAGTACTTC; CDR3: CASSYGQQGTQYF
size: few; J: TRBJ2-1; D: NA; V: TRBV29-1; DNA: TGCAGCGTTGAAGAATTGCACTTCTACAATGAGCAGTTCTTC; CDR3: CSVEELHFYNEQFF
size: NA; J: TRBJ2-2; D: TRBD1; V: TRBV28; DNA: TGTGCCAGCAGGAGGGACAGGGCTAACACCGGGGAGCTGTTTTTT; CDR3: CASRRDRANTGELFF
size: many; J: TRBJ2-7; D: NA; V: TRBV7-7; DNA: TGTGCTAGCAGCCCGGACCACGACGGGGAGCAGTACTTC; CDR3: CASSPDHDGEQYF
size: many; J: TRBJ2-1; D: NA; V: TRBV7-9; DNA: TGTGCCAGCAGCCCGACCGGATCCTACAATGAGCAGTTCTTC; CDR3: CASSPTGSYNEQFF
size: many; J: TRBJ2-7; D: TRBD1; V: TRBV12-3/TRBV12-4; DNA: TGTGCCAGCAGTTTTGAACAGGGGGGCGAGCAGTACTTC; CDR3: CASSFEQGGEQYF
size: few; J: TRBJ1-3; D: NA; V: TRBV10-3; DNA: TGTGCCATCAGTGAGTCGGTGGGGGAAGGAGGAAACACCATATATTTT; CDR3: CAISESVGEGGNTIYF
size: NA; J: TRBJ1-3; D: NA; V: TRBV11-2; DNA: TGTGCCAGCAGCTTAGGATCATATAGTCACACTGGAAACACCATATATTTT; CDR3: CASSLGSYSHTGNTIYF
size: many; J: TRBJ2-1; D: TRBD2; V: TRBV20-1; DNA: TGCAGTGCTGGGCTTAGCGGGGACCTTTACAATGAGCAGTTCTTC; CDR3: CSAGLSGDLYNEQFF
size: NA; J: TRBJ2-3; D: NA; V: TRBV10-1; DNA: TGCGCCAGCAGTGAGTCGATGGGGGCAGATACGCAGTATTTT; CDR3: CASSESMGADTQYF
size: NA; J: TRBJ1-2; D: NA; V: TRBV29-1; DNA: TGCAGCGTTGGGGGGGGGTTCTATGGCTACACCTTC; CDR3: CSVGGGFYGYTF
size: NA; J: TRBJ1-2; D: NA; V: TRBV18; DNA: TGTGCCAGCTCACGGGATGGCTACACCTTC; CDR3: CASSRDGYTF
size: few; J: TRBJ1-1; D: TRBD1; V: TRBV29-1; DNA: TGCAGCGTTGGACAGGGGGGGTTAGTTGAAGCTTTCTTT; CDR3: CSVGQGGLVEAFF